This entry features one TCR beta chain sequence. This table comes from immunoSEQ multiplex PCR, and its TCRdb copy is limited to in-frame clones, with some not included. The table has around 80,000 clones, around 90% seen once. The germline CDR1 and CDR2 sequences are SGHDN and FVKESK. This CDR3 comprises 14 residues. V lost 3 bases and J 5 bases, leaving 14 bases between the germline ends. This sample was included in a study of T cell responses to AZD1222 COVID-19 vaccine. V is TRBV14 and J is TRBJ2-7; D is ambiguous. The source material was peripheral blood, sampled 28 days after the second AZD1222 dose. The TCR sequence derives from an adult who received the AZD1222 COVID-19 vaccine. The CDR3 region has the DNA TGTGCCAGCAGCCATCGGACCCAAGGGCACGAGCAGTACTTC. Protein sequence: CASSHRTQGHEQYF.